What follows is one T cell receptor (beta chain) and its context. From its re-call of the 5' RACE reads, TCRdb lists each CDR3 protein once, without DNA. The sample data list over 150,000 distinct CDR3 sequences. The data were taken from a study of monozygotic twins with inflammatory bowel disease. The germline V gene has CDR1 LGHNA and CDR2 YSLEER. This CDR3 spans 13 amino acids. The sample was blood. The sequence came from a human donor with ulcerative colitis or Crohn's disease, or a healthy co-twin of an affected twin (not recorded which). V and J are TRBV4-3 and TRBJ2-7. The CDR3 sequence: CASSQDRDYEQYF.